This T cell receptor (beta chain) stems from a study of identical twins. TCRdb recomputed calls from the 5' RACE reads with MiXCR, one row per CDR3 protein. The sample has hundreds of thousands of distinct CDR3 sequences; 8.6% are singletons. Points on this clonotype: Its antigen is currently unknown.

Broader study findings: Out-of-frame beta sequences exhibited a weaker degree of excess twin sharing.

These sequences were also reported in another study, on yellow fever vaccine responses in identical twins.

Sequenced material: PBMCs. This receptor was identified in a woman between 18 and 30 years old in good health.

The CDR3: CASSHRSTLYSDTQYF. Written as DNA, the CDR3 is TGTGCCAGCAGCCACCGATCCACGTTATATTCAGATACGCAGTATTTT. The rearrangement uses TRBV3-1 and TRBJ2-3; D uncertain. CDR1 LGHDT and CDR2 YNNKEL come from the germline V gene (reference sequence). Trimming took off 3 bases at V and 4 bases at J, with 17 bases between the two ends. The CDR3 runs 16 residues.